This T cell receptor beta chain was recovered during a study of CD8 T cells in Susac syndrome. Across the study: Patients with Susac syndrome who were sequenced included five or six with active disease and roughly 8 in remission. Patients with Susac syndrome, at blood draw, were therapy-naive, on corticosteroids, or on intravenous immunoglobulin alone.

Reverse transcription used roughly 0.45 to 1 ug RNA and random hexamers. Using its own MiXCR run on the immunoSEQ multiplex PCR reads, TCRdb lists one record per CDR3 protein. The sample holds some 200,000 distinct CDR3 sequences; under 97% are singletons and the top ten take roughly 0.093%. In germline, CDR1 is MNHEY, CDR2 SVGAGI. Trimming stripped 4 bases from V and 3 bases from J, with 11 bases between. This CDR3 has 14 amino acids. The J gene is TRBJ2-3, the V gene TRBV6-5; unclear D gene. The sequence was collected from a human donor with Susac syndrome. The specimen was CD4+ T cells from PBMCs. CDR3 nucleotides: TGTGCCAGCAGTTCCAGCTGGCGTACAGATACGCAGTATTTT. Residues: CASSSSWRTDTQYF.